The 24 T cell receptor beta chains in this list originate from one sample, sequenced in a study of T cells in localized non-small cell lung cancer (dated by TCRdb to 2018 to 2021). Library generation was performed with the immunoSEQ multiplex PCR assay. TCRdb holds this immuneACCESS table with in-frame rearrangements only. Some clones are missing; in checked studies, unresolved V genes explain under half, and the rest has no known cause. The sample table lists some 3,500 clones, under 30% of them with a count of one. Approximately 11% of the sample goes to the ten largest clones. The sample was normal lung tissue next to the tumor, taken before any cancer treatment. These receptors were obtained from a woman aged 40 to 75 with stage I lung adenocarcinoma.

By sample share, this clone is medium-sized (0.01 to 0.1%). Here the CDR3 reads CASRAGQGLRETQYF. CDR3 coding DNA: TGTGCCAGCAGGGCGGGACAGGGCCTGCGAGAGACCCAGTACTTC. This rearrangement joins TRBV6-8 to TRBJ2-5; 9 bases are a match to TRBD1. Germline values: CDR1 MNHGY, CDR2 SAAAGT. V lost 6 bases to trimming and J lost 4 bases; unmatched junction nucleotides: 9. The CDR3 contains 15 residues.

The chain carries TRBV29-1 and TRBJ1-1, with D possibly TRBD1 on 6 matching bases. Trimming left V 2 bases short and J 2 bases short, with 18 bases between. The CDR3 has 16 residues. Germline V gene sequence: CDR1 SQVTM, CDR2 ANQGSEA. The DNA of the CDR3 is TGCAGCGTTGAACCCCGGGGGCGCGGTATTAACACTGAAGCTTTCTTT. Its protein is CSVEPRGRGINTEAFF.

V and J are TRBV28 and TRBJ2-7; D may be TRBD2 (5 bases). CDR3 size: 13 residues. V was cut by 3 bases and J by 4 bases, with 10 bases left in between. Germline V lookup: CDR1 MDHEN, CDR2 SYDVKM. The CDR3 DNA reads TGTGCCAGCAGTTTTGAAGGAGGTTACGAGCAGTACTTC. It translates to CASSFEGGYEQYF.

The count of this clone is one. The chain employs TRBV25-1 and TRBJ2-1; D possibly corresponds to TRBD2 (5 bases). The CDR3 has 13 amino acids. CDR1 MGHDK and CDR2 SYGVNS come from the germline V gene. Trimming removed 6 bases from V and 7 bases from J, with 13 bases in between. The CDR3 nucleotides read TGTGCCAGCAGAGACGGCGGGCGGAATGAGCAGTTCTTC. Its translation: CASRDGGRNEQFF.

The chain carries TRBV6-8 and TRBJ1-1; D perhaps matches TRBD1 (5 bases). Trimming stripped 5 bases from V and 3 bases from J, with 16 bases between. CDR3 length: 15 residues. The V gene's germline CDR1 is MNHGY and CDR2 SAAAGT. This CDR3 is CASSGDLEMDTEAFF. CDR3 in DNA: TGTGCCAGCAGTGGGGACCTCGAGATGGACACTGAAGCTTTCTTT.

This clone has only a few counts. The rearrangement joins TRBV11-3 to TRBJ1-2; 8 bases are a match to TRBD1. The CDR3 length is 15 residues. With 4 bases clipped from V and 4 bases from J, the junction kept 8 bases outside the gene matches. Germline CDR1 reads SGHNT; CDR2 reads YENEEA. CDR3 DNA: TGTGCCAGCAGCTCAAATCAGGGGGCGGCCTATGGCTACACCTTC. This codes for CASSSNQGAAYGYTF.

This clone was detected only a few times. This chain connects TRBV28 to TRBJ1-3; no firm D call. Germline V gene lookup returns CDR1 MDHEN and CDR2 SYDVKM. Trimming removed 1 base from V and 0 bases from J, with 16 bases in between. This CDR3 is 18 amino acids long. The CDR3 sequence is CASSLFAAGVSSGNTIYF. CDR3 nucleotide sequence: TGTGCCAGCAGTTTATTCGCCGCCGGGGTCAGCTCTGGAAACACCATATATTTT.

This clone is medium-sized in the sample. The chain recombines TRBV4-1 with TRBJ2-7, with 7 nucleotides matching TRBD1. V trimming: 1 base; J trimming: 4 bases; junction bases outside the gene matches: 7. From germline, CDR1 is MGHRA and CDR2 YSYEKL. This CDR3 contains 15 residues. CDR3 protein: CASSQGRIQGYEQYF. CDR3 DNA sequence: TGCGCCAGCAGCCAAGGCAGGATACAGGGGTACGAGCAGTACTTC.

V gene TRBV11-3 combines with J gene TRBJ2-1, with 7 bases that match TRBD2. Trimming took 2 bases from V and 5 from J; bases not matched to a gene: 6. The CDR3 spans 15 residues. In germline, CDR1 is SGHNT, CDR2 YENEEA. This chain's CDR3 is CASSLTAGVDNEQFF. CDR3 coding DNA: TGTGCCAGCAGCTTAACGGCGGGGGTGGACAATGAGCAGTTCTTC.

Written as DNA, the CDR3 is TGTGCTAGTGTACAACCGGGACAGAGATACGAGCAGTACTTC. Its protein is CASVQPGQRYEQYF. V gene TRBV12-5 combines with J gene TRBJ2-7, with 7 nucleotides matching TRBD1. CDR3 length equals 14 residues. Germline values: CDR1 LGHNT, CDR2 FRNRAP. V trimming: 7 bases; J trimming: 4 bases; junction bases outside the gene matches: 10.

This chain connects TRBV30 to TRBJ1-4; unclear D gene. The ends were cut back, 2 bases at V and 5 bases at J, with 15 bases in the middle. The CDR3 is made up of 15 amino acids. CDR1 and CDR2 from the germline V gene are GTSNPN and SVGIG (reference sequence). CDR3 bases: TGTGCCTGGAGTTCCCTCTCAGGTGGAAATGAAAAACTGTTTTTT. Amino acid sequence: CAWSSLSGGNEKLFF.

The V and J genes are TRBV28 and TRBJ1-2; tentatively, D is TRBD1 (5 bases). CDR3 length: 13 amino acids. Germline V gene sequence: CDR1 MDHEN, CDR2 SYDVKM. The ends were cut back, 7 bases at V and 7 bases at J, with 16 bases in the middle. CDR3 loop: CASTYPPQVGYTF. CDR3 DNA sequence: TGTGCCAGCACCTACCCTCCACAGGTTGGCTACACCTTC.

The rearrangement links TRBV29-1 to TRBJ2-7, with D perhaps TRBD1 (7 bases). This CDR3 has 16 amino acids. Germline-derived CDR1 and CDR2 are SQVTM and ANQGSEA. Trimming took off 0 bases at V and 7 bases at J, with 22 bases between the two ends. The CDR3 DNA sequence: TGCAGCGTTGAAGACGTCTCCAGGGGGACCCGGGGGGAGCAGTACTTC. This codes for CSVEDVSRGTRGEQYF.

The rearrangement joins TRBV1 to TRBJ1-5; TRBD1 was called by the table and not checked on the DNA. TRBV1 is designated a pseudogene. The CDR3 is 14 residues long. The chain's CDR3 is CASSQGTENQPQHF. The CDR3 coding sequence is TGCGCCAGCAGCCAAGGGACAGAGAATCAGCCCCAGCATTTT.

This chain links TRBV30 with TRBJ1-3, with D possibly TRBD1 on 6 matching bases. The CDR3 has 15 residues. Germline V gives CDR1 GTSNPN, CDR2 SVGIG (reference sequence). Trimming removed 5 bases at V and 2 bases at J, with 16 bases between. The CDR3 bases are TGTGCCTGGGGACGCACAGGGTCAACTGGAAACACCATATATTTT. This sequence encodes CAWGRTGSTGNTIYF.

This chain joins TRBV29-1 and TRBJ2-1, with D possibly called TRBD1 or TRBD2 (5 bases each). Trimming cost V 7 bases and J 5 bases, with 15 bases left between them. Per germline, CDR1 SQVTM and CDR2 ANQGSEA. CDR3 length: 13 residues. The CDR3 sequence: CSAEGQGNNEQFF. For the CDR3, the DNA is TGCAGCGCCGAGGGCCAGGGAAACAATGAGCAGTTCTTC.

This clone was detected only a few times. CDR3 bases: TGTGCCAGCAGCAACCCGCAGGCGGGGTTCCACGAGCAGTACTTC. Translating it yields CASSNPQAGFHEQYF. The chain links TRBV11-3 to TRBJ2-7; D is perhaps TRBD2 (6 bases). The CDR3 length is 15 residues. CDR1 is SGHNT and CDR2 is YENEEA in the germline V gene. V dropped 5 bases and J dropped 5 bases, with 19 bases sitting between them.

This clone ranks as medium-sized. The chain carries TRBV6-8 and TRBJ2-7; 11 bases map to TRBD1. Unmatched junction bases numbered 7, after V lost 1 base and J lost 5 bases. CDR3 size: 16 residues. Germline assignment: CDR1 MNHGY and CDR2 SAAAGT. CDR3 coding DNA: TGTGCCAGCAGTTACTACTCGCCGGGACAGGGGGACGAGCAGTACTTC. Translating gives CASSYYSPGQGDEQYF.

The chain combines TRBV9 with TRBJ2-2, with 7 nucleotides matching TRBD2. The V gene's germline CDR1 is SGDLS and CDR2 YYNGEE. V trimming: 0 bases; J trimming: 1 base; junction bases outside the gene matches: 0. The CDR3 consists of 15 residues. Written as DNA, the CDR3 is TGTGCCAGCAGCGTAGCTAGCGGGAACACCGGGGAGCTGTTTTTT. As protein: CASSVASGNTGELFF.

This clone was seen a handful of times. The DNA for the CDR3 is TGTGCCAGCAGCGTAGGGTGGGGCACAGATACGCAGTATTTT. This codes for CASSVGWGTDTQYF. This chain uses TRBV9 with TRBJ2-3; D is uncertain. This CDR3 comprises 14 residues. Trimming left V 0 bases short and J 1 base short, with 6 bases between. The germline V gene has CDR1 SGDLS and CDR2 YYNGEE.

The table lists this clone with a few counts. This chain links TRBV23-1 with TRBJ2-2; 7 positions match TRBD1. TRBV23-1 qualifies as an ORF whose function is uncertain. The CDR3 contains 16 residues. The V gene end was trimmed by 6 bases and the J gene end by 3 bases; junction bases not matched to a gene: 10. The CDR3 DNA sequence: TGCGCCAGCAGCTTCTACAGGGGCCGGGACACCGGGGAGCTGTTTTTT. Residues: CASSFYRGRDTGELFF.

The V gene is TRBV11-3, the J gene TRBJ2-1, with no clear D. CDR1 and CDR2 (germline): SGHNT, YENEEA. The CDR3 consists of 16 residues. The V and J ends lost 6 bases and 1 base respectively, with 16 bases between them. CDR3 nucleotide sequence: TGTGCCAGCAGGACAAGGCCAGTTGGGTCCTACAATGAGCAGTTCTTC. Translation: CASRTRPVGSYNEQFF.

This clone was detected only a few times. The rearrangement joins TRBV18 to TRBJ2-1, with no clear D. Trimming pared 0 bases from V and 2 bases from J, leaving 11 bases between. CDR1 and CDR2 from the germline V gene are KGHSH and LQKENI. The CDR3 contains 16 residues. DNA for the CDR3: TGTGCCAGCTCACCACCAATTGCGGTCACCTACAATGAGCAGTTCTTC. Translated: CASSPPIAVTYNEQFF.

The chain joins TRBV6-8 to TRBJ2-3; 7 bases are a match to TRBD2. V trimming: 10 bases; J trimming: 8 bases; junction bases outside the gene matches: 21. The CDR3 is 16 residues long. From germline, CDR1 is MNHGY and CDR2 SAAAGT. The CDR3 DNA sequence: TGTGCCACCATTGAGTTGGGGAGCGGGATCGGAATTACGCAGTATTTT. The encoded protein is CATIELGSGIGITQYF.